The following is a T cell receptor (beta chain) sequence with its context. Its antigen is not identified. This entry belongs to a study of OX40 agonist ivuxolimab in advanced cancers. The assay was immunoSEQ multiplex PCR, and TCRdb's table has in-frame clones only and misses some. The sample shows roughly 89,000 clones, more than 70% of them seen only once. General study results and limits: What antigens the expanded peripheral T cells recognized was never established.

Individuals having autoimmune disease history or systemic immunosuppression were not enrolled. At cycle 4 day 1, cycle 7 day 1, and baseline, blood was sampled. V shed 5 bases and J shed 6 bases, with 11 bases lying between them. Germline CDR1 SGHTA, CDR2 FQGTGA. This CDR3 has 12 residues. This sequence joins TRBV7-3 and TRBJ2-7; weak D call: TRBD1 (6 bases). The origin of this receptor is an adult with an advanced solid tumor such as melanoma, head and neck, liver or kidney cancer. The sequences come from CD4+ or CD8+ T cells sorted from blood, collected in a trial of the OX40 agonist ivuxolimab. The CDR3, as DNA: TGTGCCAGCAGCGCAGGGGCTAGCGAGCAGTACTTC. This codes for CASSAGASEQYF.